This T cell receptor (beta chain) was obtained from a study of blood T cell repertoires in COVID-19. The germline V and J ends were trimmed by 5 bases and 8 bases, with 9 bases remaining between them. The CDR3 runs to 11 residues. Germline lookup yields CDR1 SNHLY and CDR2 FYNNEI. The repertoire was sequenced with immunoSEQ multiplex PCR; TCRdb's copy has only in-frame clones and lacks some. In the table there are a few hundred thousand clones, 85% to 90% of which are singletons. The sequence derives from a woman in her 70s with active or convalescent COVID-19. Source material: peripheral blood. The chain combines TRBV2 with TRBJ1-2; no clear D gene. In DNA, the CDR3 is TGTGCCAGCAGTAATCAGGCGGGCTACACCTTC. Its translation: CASSNQAGYTF.